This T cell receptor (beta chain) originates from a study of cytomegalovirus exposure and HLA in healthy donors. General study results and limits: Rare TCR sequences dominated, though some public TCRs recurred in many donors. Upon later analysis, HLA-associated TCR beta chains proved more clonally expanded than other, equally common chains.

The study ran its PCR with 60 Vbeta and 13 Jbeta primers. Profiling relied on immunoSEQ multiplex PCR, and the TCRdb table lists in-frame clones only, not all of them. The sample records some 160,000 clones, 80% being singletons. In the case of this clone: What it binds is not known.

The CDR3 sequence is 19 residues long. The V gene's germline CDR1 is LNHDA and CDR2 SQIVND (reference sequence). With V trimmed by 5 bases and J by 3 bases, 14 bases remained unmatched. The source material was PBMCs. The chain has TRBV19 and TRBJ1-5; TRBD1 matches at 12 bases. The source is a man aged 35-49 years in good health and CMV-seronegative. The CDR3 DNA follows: TGTGCCAGTAGTCGGCCCTCGGGGACAGGGGGCTACGACAATCAGCCCCAGCATTTT. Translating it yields CASSRPSGTGGYDNQPQHF. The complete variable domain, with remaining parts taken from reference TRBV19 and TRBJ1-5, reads DGGITQSPKYLFRKEGQNVTLSCEQNLNHDAMYWYRQDPGQGLRLIYYSQIVNDFQKGDIAEGYSVSREKKESFPLTVTSAQKNPTAFYLCASSRPSGTGGYDNQPQHFGDGTRLSIL.